Shown below are 5 T cell receptor beta chains from a single sample sequenced in a study of Ad26.COV2.S vaccination and SARS-CoV-2 variants. Some clones are missing from TCRdb's copy, which holds only in-frame ones; the method was immunoSEQ multiplex PCR. The sample includes around 250,000 clones, 87% of them seen just once. Treatment denoted: about 20 received Ad26.COV2.S at low or high dose, single or two shots; five or six received placebo; per-sample allocation not given. Sampling was performed 63 days after the first vaccine or placebo injection. The sequencing here drew on peripheral blood, taken in a trial of Ad26.COV2.S vaccine versus placebo. These receptors originate from a person between 18 and 60 years old who received the Ad26.COV2.S COVID-19 vaccine or a placebo.

The V call is TRBV20-1, the J call TRBJ1-1, with D uncertain. V gave up 1 base and J gave up 6 bases, with 0 bases separating them. From germline, CDR1 is DFQATT and CDR2 SNEGSKA (reference sequence). The CDR3 loop spans 9 amino acids. CDR3: CSARAEAFF. The CDR3 nucleotides read TGCAGTGCTAGAGCTGAAGCTTTCTTT.

The V and J genes are TRBV14 and TRBJ1-2; D gene uncertain. V lost 1 base and J lost 3, with 3 bases in between. Germline lookup yields CDR1 SGHDN and CDR2 FVKESK. This CDR3 has 12 residues. The CDR3 protein is CASSQADYGYTF. In DNA form, the CDR3 reads TGTGCCAGCAGCCAAGCGGACTATGGCTACACCTTC.

This clone occurred many times. The chain links TRBV30 to TRBJ2-7; D possibly corresponds to TRBD1 (6 bases). This CDR3 is built from 16 residues. Looked up from germline, CDR1 is GTSNPN and CDR2 is SVGIG (reference sequence). V was trimmed by 0 bases and J by 2 bases, leaving 17 bases between them. The CDR3 here is CAWSVRHRAGTYEQYV. The DNA for the CDR3 is TGTGCCTGGAGTGTACGGCACAGGGCAGGGACCTACGAGCAGTACGTC.

The CDR3 region has the DNA TGTGCCAGCAGTACCGATATGAACACTGAAGCTTTCTTT. Residues: CASSTDMNTEAFF. The chain carries TRBV2 and TRBJ1-1; D uncertain. Trimming left V 5 bases short and J 0 bases short, with 7 bases between. Looked up from germline, CDR1 is SNHLY and CDR2 is FYNNEI. The CDR3 totals 13 residues. The whole variable domain, filled in from reference TRBV2 and TRBJ1-1, reads EPEVTQTPSHQVTQMGQEVILRCVPISNHLYFYWYRQILGQKVEFLVSFYNNEISEKSEIFDDQFSVERPDGSNFTLKIRSTKLEDSAMYFCASSTDMNTEAFFGQGTRLTVV.

The rearrangement joins TRBV10-3 to TRBJ2-3; 9 bases fit TRBD2. The CDR3 is 14 residues long. CDR1 ENHRY and CDR2 SYGVKD come from the germline V gene. Losses at the gene ends were 10 bases for V and 0 bases for J; bases not matched to a gene: 5. The CDR3: CATRTSGSTDTQYF. The CDR3 nucleotides are TGTGCCACACGTACTAGCGGGAGCACAGATACGCAGTATTTT.